These T cell receptor beta chains were read from a single sample in a study of blood T cells in healthy people across ages. TCRdb called the 5' RACE reads again in MiXCR, with one record for every CDR3 protein. The data show some 1.4 million distinct CDR3 sequences, with roughly 40% seen just once and roughly 7.7% held by the top ten. The sequenced sample was blood. These receptor sequences come from a woman aged 18-29 years in good health. The CDR3 runs from the conserved cysteine through the conserved F or W. D genes are given only for firm matches. For some rows the clone size is stated as once, few or many, or as a class when expanded; others skip it.

clone size,V gene,J gene,D gene,CDR3 protein,CDR3 DNA
-,TRBV27,TRBJ2-5,-,CASSLSGHPIETQYF,TGTGCCAGCAGTTTATCGGGGCACCCGATCGAGACCCAGTACTTC
few,TRBV6-5,TRBJ1-5,-,CASSYRVNSNQPQHF,TGTGCCAGCAGTTACAGGGTGAATAGCAATCAGCCCCAGCATTTT
-,TRBV2,TRBJ2-1,TRBD2,CASRRGGLAGVPEQFF,TGTGCCAGCAGGAGAGGAGGGCTAGCGGGAGTGCCTGAGCAGTTCTTC
-,TRBV20-1,TRBJ2-3,TRBD2,CSAIPISGGAPDTQYF,TGCAGTGCTATCCCGATTAGCGGGGGGGCCCCAGATACGCAGTATTTT
-,TRBV20-1,TRBJ2-7,TRBD1,CSAATGVYEQYF,TGCAGTGCCGCCACAGGGGTCTACGAGCAGTACTTC
-,TRBV14,TRBJ1-2,TRBD1,CASSLQQGADGYTF,TGTGCCAGCAGCCTACAACAGGGGGCAGATGGCTACACCTTC
-,TRBV6-1,TRBJ1-1,TRBD1,CASSPQTGGGTEAFF,TGTGCCAGCAGTCCTCAGACAGGGGGGGGGACTGAAGCTTTCTTT
-,TRBV20-1,TRBJ1-1,-,CSAMPLNTVAFF,TGCAGTGCTATGCCCTTGAACACTGTAGCTTTCTTT
-,TRBV15,TRBJ2-3,-,CATSRDLGLPTSTDTQYF,TGTGCCACCAGCAGAGACTTGGGACTCCCGACTAGCACAGATACGCAGTATTTT
-,TRBV28,TRBJ1-2,-,CASSVRTVANYGYTF,TGTGCCAGCAGTGTTCGGACAGTAGCTAACTATGGCTACACCTTC
-,TRBV6-5,TRBJ2-2,-,CASTRGSHTGELFF,TGTGCCAGCACCCGGGGGTCACACACCGGGGAGCTGTTTTTT
-,TRBV7-2,TRBJ2-7,TRBD2,CASSWEGTYEQYF,TGTGCCAGCAGCTGGGAGGGTACCTACGAGCAGTACTTC
-,TRBV5-1,TRBJ2-2,-,CASSLVLPRNTGELFF,TGCGCCAGCAGCTTGGTCCTCCCGAGGAACACCGGGGAGCTGTTTTTT
few,TRBV10-3,TRBJ1-6,TRBD1,CAISPTGQEGVNSPLHF,TGTGCCATCAGCCCCACGGGACAGGAGGGGGTTAATTCACCCCTCCACTTT
many,TRBV9,TRBJ2-1,TRBD1,CASSHNRGLNYNEQFF,TGTGCCAGCAGCCATAACAGGGGGCTAAACTACAATGAGCAGTTCTTC
-,TRBV6-1,TRBJ2-3,TRBD2,CASSESTGGLGRDTQYF,TGTGCCAGCAGTGAATCAACGGGGGGGCTGGGGAGAGATACGCAGTATTTT
-,TRBV6-5,TRBJ1-6,-,CASSYSNRNYNSPLHF,TGTGCCAGCAGTTACTCGAACAGGAACTATAATTCACCCCTCCACTTT